This entry lists 18 T cell receptor beta chains sequenced from one sample in a study of monozygotic twins with cystic fibrosis. The assay was immunoSEQ multiplex PCR, and TCRdb's table has in-frame clones only and misses some. The data contain roughly 32,000 clones, approximately 97% of them singletons. Sequencing was done on a sample of blood. All receptors derive from a girl aged 2 to 9 with cystic fibrosis.

The CDR3 DNA follows: TGTGCCAGCAGCTTGCCAGACCGGGTTGCGGGAGGGCTGGAGCAGTACTTC. Amino acid sequence: CASSLPDRVAGGLEQYF. The V and J genes are TRBV5-5 and TRBJ2-7, with 9 positions matching TRBD2. The CDR3 spans 17 residues. Germline V gene data show CDR1 as SGHKS and CDR2 as YYEKEE (reference sequence). With V trimmed by 1 base and J by 7 bases, 15 bases remained unmatched.

V gene TRBV30 combines with J gene TRBJ2-3; 12 positions match TRBD2. Germline assignment: CDR1 GTSNPN and CDR2 SVGIG (reference sequence). V lost 1 base to trimming and J lost 4 bases; unmatched junction nucleotides: 6. The CDR3 loop spans 16 amino acids. CDR3 sequence: CAWSGGLAGGADTQYF. In nucleotides, the CDR3 is TGTGCCTGGAGTGGGGGGCTAGCGGGAGGGGCAGATACGCAGTATTTT. Using reference TRBV30 and TRBJ2-3 for the parts outside the CDR3, the full variable domain is SQTIHQWPATLVQPVGSPLSLECTVEGTSNPNLYWYRQAAGRGLQLLFYSVGIGQISSEVPQNLSASRPQDRQFILSSKKLLLSDSGFYLCAWSGGLAGGADTQYFGPGTRLTVL.

The chain combines TRBV4-2 with TRBJ2-2; D unclear. Germline CDR1 is LGHNA and CDR2 is YNFKEQ. V was trimmed by 1 base and J by 5 bases, leaving 11 bases between them. The CDR3 covers 15 residues. The CDR3 DNA sequence: TGTGCCAGCAGCCAAGTTATAGGTGTTACCGGGGAGCTGTTTTTT. This translates into CASSQVIGVTGELFF.

This chain connects TRBV7-2 to TRBJ1-3; 8 positions agree with TRBD1. From germline, CDR1 is SGHTA and CDR2 FQGNSA. This CDR3 contains 18 residues. V lost 2 bases to trimming and J lost 1 base; unmatched junction nucleotides: 10. The CDR3 region is CASSLYFGQGVSGNTIYF. As DNA, the CDR3 is TGTGCCAGCAGCTTATATTTTGGACAGGGTGTATCTGGAAACACCATATATTTT.

This clone was detected once. The chain carries TRBV15 and TRBJ1-2; the D is unclear. CDR3 length equals 14 residues. The V end was cut by 3 bases, the J end by 4 bases, with 12 bases between. Germline lookup yields CDR1 LNHNV and CDR2 YYDKDF (reference sequence). DNA of the CDR3: TGTGCCACCAGCAGCCGTGCCGAGGGCTATGGCTACACCTTC. Its translation is CATSSRAEGYGYTF.

The chain uses TRBV7-9 and TRBJ2-7; 8 bases are shared with TRBD2. Germline CDR1 reads SEHNR; CDR2 reads FQNEAQ (reference sequence). J gave up 5 bases and V 1 base, and 13 bases lay outside the gene matches. The CDR3 is 17 residues long. CDR3 protein: CASSLGRREGLSDEQYF. CDR3 DNA sequence: TGTGCCAGCAGCTTAGGCCGACGGGAGGGCCTTAGTGACGAGCAGTACTTC.

CDR3: CASSQDAGGYYEQYF. The DNA for the CDR3 is TGCGCCAGCAGCCAAGATGCGGGAGGATATTACGAGCAGTACTTC. The chain combines TRBV4-1 with TRBJ2-7, with 8 bases identical to TRBD2. The CDR3 is 15 residues long. V was clipped by 0 bases and J by 4 bases; unmatched bases: 5. Germline values: CDR1 MGHRA, CDR2 YSYEKL.

This clone has just one count. The chain joins TRBV5-5 to TRBJ1-1; possible D gene TRBD1, 6 bases. CDR1 and CDR2 (germline): SGHKS, YYEKEE (reference sequence). V dropped 2 bases and J dropped 0 bases, with 14 bases sitting between them. The CDR3 runs to 16 residues. CDR3 DNA sequence: TGTGCCAGCAGCTTTCAGGGGCGAAAACTGAACACTGAAGCTTTCTTT. Encoded protein: CASSFQGRKLNTEAFF.

This chain's CDR3 is CASRPGTGGEPQHF. The CDR3 nucleotides read TGTGCCAGCAGACCTGGGACAGGGGGAGAGCCCCAGCATTTT. The V and J genes are TRBV6-5 and TRBJ1-5; 11 bases agree with TRBD1. There are 14 residues in the CDR3. Losses at the gene ends were 6 bases for V and 8 bases for J; bases not matched to a gene: 6. The V gene's germline CDR1 is MNHEY and CDR2 SVGAGI.

The CDR3 reads CASRTWDLAAEQYF. The CDR3 nucleotides read TGTGCCAGCAGAACCTGGGATCTCGCCGCTGAGCAGTACTTC. The genes are TRBV28 and TRBJ2-7; the D is unclear. CDR3 length equals 14 residues. V was trimmed by 6 bases and J by 7 bases, leaving 19 bases between them. In germline, CDR1 is MDHEN, CDR2 SYDVKM.

V usage is TRBV5-4 and J usage is TRBJ1-2, with 7 bases aligning to TRBD1. Germline CDR1 SGHNT, CDR2 YYREEE (reference sequence). This CDR3 has 14 residues. Trimming removed 4 bases from V and 4 bases from J; junction bases left unmatched: 7. This CDR3 is CASSQDREAYGYTF. CDR3 in DNA: TGTGCCAGCAGCCAAGACAGGGAGGCCTATGGCTACACCTTC.

CDR3 nucleotide sequence: TGTGCCAGCAGTGAAGGGTTTCGGGACAGGGGCGAAAGGGGCTACACCTTC. It translates to CASSEGFRDRGERGYTF. The V gene is TRBV25-1, the J gene TRBJ1-2, with 10 positions matching TRBD1. This CDR3 has 17 amino acids. Trimming took 2 bases from V and 8 from J; bases not matched to a gene: 14. Germline V gene data show CDR1 as MGHDK and CDR2 as SYGVNS.

This sequence joins TRBV27 and TRBJ1-1; 7 bases agree with TRBD1. The CDR3 consists of 14 residues. V shed 6 bases, J shed 7 bases, and the junction held 11 bases outside the gene matches. Germline V gives CDR1 MNHEY, CDR2 SMNVEV (reference sequence). The CDR3 coding sequence is TGTGCCAGCAGCATCCGTACAGGGGTCCATGAAGCTTTCTTT. Amino acids: CASSIRTGVHEAFF.

The genes are TRBV25-1 and TRBJ2-1, with 9 bases fitting TRBD1. This CDR3 contains 15 residues. The junction had 6 bases not matched to a gene; V was cut back by 4 bases and J by 5 bases. Looked up from germline, CDR1 is MGHDK and CDR2 is SYGVNS. This chain's CDR3 is CASSATGTGNNEQFF. The CDR3 DNA reads as TGTGCCAGCAGTGCAACCGGGACAGGGAACAATGAGCAGTTCTTC.

The chain recombines TRBV5-1 with TRBJ2-5; 14 nucleotides align to TRBD2. CDR1 is SGHRS, CDR2 YFSETQ, per germline. The CDR3 consists of 16 residues. V was clipped by 3 bases and J by 5 bases; unmatched bases: 6. DNA of the CDR3: TGCGCCAGCAGCTCAGGACTAGCGGGAGGTCAGGAGACCCAGTACTTC. It yields the protein CASSSGLAGGQETQYF.

The chain couples TRBV5-1 to TRBJ2-7; D is ambiguous. The V gene's germline CDR1 is SGHRS and CDR2 YFSETQ. V lost 0 bases and J lost 0, with 7 bases in between. The CDR3 runs 14 residues. The CDR3 reads CASSLEPTSYEQYF. The CDR3 DNA reads TGCGCCAGCAGCTTGGAGCCGACCTCCTACGAGCAGTACTTC.

This rearrangement joins TRBV5-1 to TRBJ2-5, with 7 bases fitting TRBD1. Germline-derived CDR1 and CDR2 are SGHRS and YFSETQ. V was pared by 2 bases and J by 5 bases, with 3 bases of the junction left unmatched. This CDR3 is built from 13 residues. The CDR3 nucleotides are TGCGCCAGCAGCTTAGGGGGCGTGGAGACCCAGTACTTC. Protein product: CASSLGGVETQYF.

The genes are TRBV12-5 and TRBJ1-3, with D maybe TRBD1 (5 bases). The CDR3 totals 18 residues. Germline CDR1 is LGHNT and CDR2 is FRNRAP. V gave up 0 bases and J gave up 4 bases, with 19 bases separating them. CDR3 residues: CASGLVGGAGLNGNTIYF. CDR3 in DNA: TGTGCTAGTGGTTTGGTAGGAGGGGCAGGATTAAACGGAAACACCATATATTTT.